This T cell receptor beta chain was sequenced for a study of cytomegalovirus exposure and HLA in healthy donors. Germline assignment: CDR1 SGHTS and CDR2 YDEGEE. Trimming removed 4 bases from V and 5 bases from J; junction bases left unmatched: 10. The CDR3 loop spans 15 amino acids. Sequencing was performed with immunoSEQ multiplex PCR; in TCRdb, only in-frame clones are kept and a portion is missing. The data hold some 98,000 clones, with roughly 87% observed a single time. Sequenced sample: PBMCs. The V gene is TRBV5-8, the J gene TRBJ2-5, with 8 bases that match TRBD1. This receptor was obtained from a man aged 18 to 30 in good health and CMV-seropositive. The CDR3 nucleotides are TGTGCCAGCAGCAGGACAGGGTTTTTGGGCGAGACCCAGTACTTC. It specifies CASSRTGFLGETQYF.